A single sample is the source of the 18 T cell receptor beta chains below, sequenced in a study of blood T cells in healthy people across ages. Next came a second PCR, run for about 6 to 12 cycles, which used a sample-barcoded 5' primer along with a J-beta primer mix. TCRdb ran MiXCR on the 5' RACE reads and lists one entry per CDR3 protein. The sample lists about 1,400,000 distinct CDR3 sequences; approximately 60% were seen once. Specimen: blood. The origin of the receptors is a young man in good health.

This sequence joins TRBV27 and TRBJ2-3; 9 bases match TRBD1. This CDR3 has 16 residues. Germline CDR1 and CDR2: MNHEY and SMNVEV (reference sequence). V shed 5 bases and J 3 bases; nucleotides not matched to a gene: 9. CDR3 in DNA: TGTGCCAGCAGTGGACTGGGACAGGGAAGGACAGATACGCAGTATTTT. Translating it yields CASSGLGQGRTDTQYF.

V is TRBV2 and J is TRBJ2-5; 8 positions match TRBD2. Germline CDR1 is SNHLY and CDR2 is FYNNEI. After removal of 7 bases from V and 5 bases from J, the junction contained 6 bases not matched to a gene. The CDR3 runs 13 residues. The CDR3 coding sequence is TGTGCCAGCATGCGGGAGGCGGGGGAGACCCAGTACTTC. Translated: CASMREAGETQYF.

About this clonotype itself: Its ends do not fully match the called genes, so a read error is possible. The chain uses TRBV5-1 and TRBJ2-7, with 7 bases matching TRBD1. There are 14 residues in the CDR3. Germline assignment: CDR1 SGHRS and CDR2 YFSETQ. CDR3 region: CASNPTGSSYEQYF. The CDR3, as DNA: TGTGCCAGCAACCCGACAGGGTCTTCCTACGAGCAGTACTTC.

The chain couples TRBV27 to TRBJ2-1; D is uncertain. CDR1 and CDR2 (germline): MNHEY, SMNVEV (reference sequence). This CDR3 spans 16 amino acids. Trimming shortened V by 2 bases and J by 2 bases, and 13 bases separated the two germline ends. CDR3 amino acids: CASSLLWRPAYNEQFF. CDR3 coding DNA: TGTGCCAGCAGTTTACTTTGGCGGCCTGCCTACAATGAGCAGTTCTTC.

V and J are TRBV6-6 and TRBJ1-2; no reliable D call. This CDR3 spans 12 amino acids. Trimming removed 7 bases from V and 3 bases from J, with 9 bases in between. Germline CDR1 MNHNY, CDR2 SVGAGI (reference sequence). The CDR3 DNA reads TGTGCCAGCATGGACGGCCACTATGGCTACACCTTC. It encodes CASMDGHYGYTF.

For this clonotype: The germline gene is not matched at one end of the junction; a read error may be the cause. The gene calls are TRBV4-1 and TRBJ2-7, with a tentative D call TRBD1 (8 bases). The CDR3 is 14 amino acids. The germline V gene has CDR1 MGHRA and CDR2 YSYEKL. The DNA for the CDR3 is TGCGCCAGCAGCCACGGGGGGACAGGTAACGAGCAATACTTC. It specifies CASSHGGTGNEQYF.

V gene TRBV11-2 combines with J gene TRBJ2-7; 12 bases align to TRBD2. The last part of the DNA fits TRBJ2-5 better; the J call may be wrong. Looked up from germline, CDR1 is SGHAT and CDR2 is FQNNGV. The CDR3 is made up of 16 amino acids. The CDR3 region has the DNA TGTGCCAGCAGCTTAGATCTAGCGGGGGGGCGGGAGACCCAGTACTTC. Residues: CASSLDLAGGRETQYF.

J is TRBJ2-5 and V is TRBV15, with 11 bases lining up with TRBD1. Judging by the DNA end, TRBJ2-7 fits better; the J call may be wrong. The CDR3 loop spans 15 amino acids. Per germline, CDR1 LNHNV and CDR2 YYDKDF (reference sequence). CDR3 coding DNA: TGTGCCACCCTTCCGGGACAGGGGGTCCTGCACGAGCAGTACTTC. Translating gives CATLPGQGVLHEQYF.

The chain couples TRBV7-9 to TRBJ2-1, with TRBD2 matching 7 bases. V shed 5 bases, J shed 7 bases, and the junction held 14 bases outside the gene matches. Germline values: CDR1 SEHNR, CDR2 FQNEAQ (reference sequence). This CDR3 is 16 amino acids long. For the CDR3, the DNA is TGTGCCAGCAGCCCAATGGGGGGGACCGCCTTTAATGAGCAGTTCTTC. The encoded protein is CASSPMGGTAFNEQFF.

CDR3 in DNA: TGTGCCAGCAGCGCCGGGACAGGGGGCTTGAGCACTGAAGCTTTCTTT. It codes for CASSAGTGGLSTEAFF. V is TRBV9 and J is TRBJ1-1; TRBD1 matches 12 bases. The junction had 7 bases not matched to a gene; V was cut back by 3 bases and J by 4 bases. Germline values: CDR1 SGDLS, CDR2 YYNGEE. This CDR3 comprises 16 residues.

This clonotype came up a few times. As DNA, the CDR3 is TGCAGTGCTAGAGAGGCGCACAGAGCCTACGAGCAGTACTTC. This translates into CSAREAHRAYEQYF. This chain links TRBV20-1 with TRBJ2-7; no clear D. The ends were cut back, 0 bases at V and 2 bases at J, with 11 bases in the middle. Per the germline V gene, CDR1 is DFQATT and CDR2 is SNEGSKA (reference sequence). This CDR3 is built from 14 residues.

As concerns this clonotype: One junction end disagrees with the germline gene, perhaps due to a read error. The chain carries TRBV5-1 and TRBJ2-6; the match to TRBD2 covers 9 bases. Germline V gene lookup returns CDR1 SGHRS and CDR2 YFSETQ. The CDR3 length is 17 residues. CDR3 sequence: CASSLGTSQSGTNVLTF. DNA of the CDR3: TGCGCCAGCAGCCTAGGGACTAGCCAATCTGGGACCAACGTCCTGACTTTC.

Here the CDR3 reads CASGFWREGYTF. The CDR3 DNA sequence: TGTGCTAGTGGTTTTTGGAGAGAAGGCTACACCTTC. The gene calls are TRBV12-5 and TRBJ1-2; D unresolved. Germline V CDR1 and CDR2: LGHNT, FRNRAP. The germline V and J ends were trimmed by 3 bases and 8 bases, with 10 bases remaining between them. This CDR3 is 12 amino acids long.

This clonotype appeared a few times. A read error may produce the germline difference seen at one junction end. This chain uses TRBV27 with TRBJ2-4, with D possibly TRBD1 on 5 matching bases. The tail of the sequence fits TRBJ2-7 better, so the J call may be wrong. Germline CDR1 reads MNHEY; CDR2 reads SMNVEV (reference sequence). The CDR3 sequence is 19 residues long. The CDR3 here is CASSLFRTGAIGASHEQYF. The CDR3 DNA reads TGTGCCAGCAGTTTATTTCGTACAGGTGCGATTGGAGCCTCCCACGAGCAGTACTTC.

In nucleotides, the CDR3 is TGTGCCAGCAGCCAAGAATGGGCGGGGGTACAAGAGACCCAGTACTTC. It specifies CASSQEWAGVQETQYF. V gene TRBV4-2 combines with J gene TRBJ2-5, with 7 bases aligning to TRBD2. J was trimmed by 2 bases and V by 0 bases; bases with no gene match: 6. The CDR3 is 16 amino acids. Germline CDR1 reads LGHNA; CDR2 reads YNFKEQ.

The V and J genes are TRBV12-3 or TRBV12-4 and TRBJ1-2; D remains unclear. V gave up 6 bases and J gave up 6 bases, with 32 bases separating them. The CDR3 totals 19 residues. CDR3 in amino acids: CASSRAPFAGGNLRDGYTF. The CDR3 DNA reads TGTGCCAGCAGCCGAGCCCCATTTGCGGGTGGGAACCTTAGGGATGGCTACACCTTC.

In its sample, this clonotype was seen a few times. The rearrangement links TRBV10-3 to TRBJ2-6; D ambiguous. The CDR3 has 15 amino acids. The ends were cut back, 4 bases at V and 0 bases at J, with 7 bases in the middle. Germline CDR1 ENHRY, CDR2 SYGVKD. Here the CDR3 DNA reads TGTGCCATCAGTGGACTTGACTCTGGGGCCAACGTCCTGACTTTC. Translating it yields CAISGLDSGANVLTF.

Of note for this clonotype: One junction end disagrees with the germline gene, perhaps due to a read error. The CDR3 reads CAGSSGGTGRKPEAFF. For the CDR3, the DNA is TGTGCCGGCAGCTCGGGGGGAACAGGGAGGAAGCCTGAAGCTTTCTTT. V gene TRBV5-6 combines with J gene TRBJ1-1, with a tentative D call TRBD1 (6 bases). This CDR3 spans 16 amino acids. The germline V gene has CDR1 SGHDT and CDR2 YYEEEE.